This T cell receptor beta chain was obtained from a study of human T cells and chemical hapten exposure. General observations from the study: Following DPC sensitization, TCRs present above 1 in 1000 frequency showed no change.

In the case of this clonotype: Its antigen is as yet unknown.

Time point of the sample: patch test 3, about 24 weeks after DPC sensitization. Stated treatment: therapeutic diphenylcyclopropenone sensitization with weekly scalp DPC. Blood draws preceded each patch test application. What the library attached to individual cDNA molecules were unique molecular identifiers. A single record per CDR3 protein comes from TCRdb applying MiXCR to the RACE reads. The table includes about 190,000 distinct CDR3 sequences, about 25% detected once. In germline, CDR1 is SGHRS, CDR2 YFSETQ. J was trimmed by 5 bases and V by 4 bases; bases with no gene match: 4. This CDR3 region has 14 residues.

The specimen comprised whole blood, sampled in connection with sensitization to the hapten diphenylcyclopropenone (DPC). This rearrangement joins TRBV5-1 to TRBJ1-5, with 9 bases identical to TRBD1. The clonotype originates from a woman aged 40-49 years with alopecia areata. Some clones in this sample may be carry-over from other donors' samples. The DNA for the CDR3 is TGCGCCAGCAGCCCGGACAGGGGCGATCAGCCCCAGCATTTT. Protein: CASSPDRGDQPQHF.